The 20 T cell receptor beta chains in this list originate from one sample, sequenced in a study of CD8+ T cells in alopecia areata. RNA was isolated and reverse transcribed to cDNA, the sequencing template. Assay used: immunoSEQ multiplex PCR; TCRdb lists only in-frame clones, some missing. The sample records over 120,000 clones, about 60% being singletons. The sample here was CD4+ T cells sorted from blood, taken at week 0. These receptors originate from a human donor with alopecia areata.

This clone was observed a handful of times. The V call is TRBV5-1, the J call TRBJ2-7; the D is unclear. The CDR3 has 11 residues. The V gene lost 4 bases and the J gene lost 0 bases, with 2 bases spanning the gap. The germline V gene has CDR1 SGHRS and CDR2 YFSETQ. Here the CDR3 DNA reads TGCGCCAGCAGCACCTCCTACGAGCAGTACTTC. Translation: CASSTSYEQYF. The complete variable domain, with remaining parts taken from reference TRBV5-1 and TRBJ2-7, reads KAGVTQTPRYLIKTRGQQVTLSCSPISGHRSVSWYQQTPGQGLQFLFEYFSETQRNKGNFPGRFSGRQFSNSRSEMNVSTLELGDSALYLCASSTSYEQYFGPGTRLTVT.

The rearrangement links TRBV7-2 to TRBJ2-3; tentative D call: TRBD1 (6 bases). The CDR3 sequence is 12 residues long. Germline V CDR1 and CDR2: SGHTA, FQGNSA. The germline V and J ends were trimmed by 8 bases and 8 bases, with 14 bases remaining between them. CDR3 DNA sequence: TGTGCCAGCCCCAAGGGGGACCGTACGCAGTATTTT. It translates to CASPKGDRTQYF.

V is TRBV15 and J is TRBJ2-5; D perhaps matches TRBD1 (6 bases). The CDR3 loop spans 17 amino acids. Germline CDR1 is LNHNV and CDR2 is YYDKDF (reference sequence). Trimming shortened V by 3 bases and J by 2 bases, and 19 bases separated the two germline ends. CDR3 DNA: TGTGCCACCAGCAGCAAGATCTTCGCAGGGGAACAAGAGACCCAGTACTTC. It yields the protein CATSSKIFAGEQETQYF.

The V and J genes are TRBV10-2 and TRBJ1-3; D may be TRBD1 (5 bases). Trimming removed 8 bases from V and 3 bases from J, with 14 bases in between. The CDR3 contains 14 residues. Per the germline V gene, CDR1 is WSHSY and CDR2 is SAAADI. The CDR3 reads CASGRGRDGNTIYF. The DNA of the CDR3 is TGCGCCAGCGGGAGGGGCCGGGATGGAAACACCATATATTTT.

At least ten counts were recorded for this clone. The V gene is TRBV5-4, the J gene TRBJ2-3; TRBD1 is a possible D gene (6 bases). The CDR3 is made up of 13 amino acids. Trimming pared 10 bases from V and 2 bases from J, leaving 14 bases between. In germline, CDR1 is SGHNT, CDR2 YYREEE (reference sequence). The CDR3 DNA follows: TGTGCCGAAAGTACAGGGATCACAGATACGCAGTATTTT. It is translated as CAESTGITDTQYF.

This clone has only a few counts. The J gene is TRBJ2-7, the V gene TRBV29-1; 7 bases line up with TRBD1. Trimming cost V 6 bases and J 4 bases; bases outside gene matches: 6. The CDR3 has 12 amino acids. Germline loops: CDR1 SQVTM, CDR2 ANQGSEA. In DNA form, the CDR3 reads TGCAGCGTCACGACGGACAGGTACGAGCAGTACTTC. Protein sequence: CSVTTDRYEQYF.

This clone was observed a handful of times. The chain employs TRBV6-5 and TRBJ2-7; TRBD1 matches 8 bases. Looked up from germline, CDR1 is MNHEY and CDR2 is SVGAGI. CDR3 length: 15 amino acids. V shed 0 bases and J 3 bases; nucleotides not matched to a gene: 4. In DNA form, the CDR3 reads TGTGCCAGCAGTTACTCGGGACAGGCAGGCTACGAGCAGTACTTC. It codes for CASSYSGQAGYEQYF.

The chain couples TRBV5-1 to TRBJ2-7; no clear D. There are 12 residues in the CDR3. From germline, CDR1 is SGHRS and CDR2 YFSETQ. V lost 5 bases and J 3 bases, leaving 9 bases between the germline ends. In nucleotides, the CDR3 is TGCGCCAGCAGAGGAACAAGCTACGAGCAGTACTTC. Its protein product is CASRGTSYEQYF.

The chain links TRBV7-9 to TRBJ2-5; the match to TRBD2 covers 10 bases. The CDR3 is 15 amino acids. J lost 2 bases, V lost 3 bases, and 3 bases had no gene match. From germline, CDR1 is SEHNR and CDR2 FQNEAQ (reference sequence). The CDR3 is CASSFGLAAQETQYF. The CDR3, as DNA: TGTGCCAGCAGCTTCGGACTAGCGGCTCAAGAGACCCAGTACTTC.

This clone was found a few times. The chain joins TRBV7-8 to TRBJ1-4, with TRBD1 matching 7 bases. Trimming at V came to 2 bases and at J to 8 bases, leaving 11 bases not matched to a gene. The CDR3 is made up of 16 amino acids. Germline V CDR1 and CDR2: SGHVS, FQNEAQ. CDR3 amino acids: CASSLTRQGVREKLFF. CDR3 in DNA: TGTGCCAGCAGCTTAACCCGGCAGGGGGTCAGGGAAAAACTGTTTTTT.

There are a few counts of this clone. The V gene is TRBV2, the J gene TRBJ1-5, with D maybe TRBD1 (5 bases). CDR1 and CDR2 (germline): SNHLY, FYNNEI. V gave up 2 bases and J gave up 0 bases, with 8 bases separating them. The CDR3 covers 15 residues. Written as DNA, the CDR3 is TGTGCCAGCAGTGAACAGGGAATTAGCAATCAGCCCCAGCATTTT. Translating gives CASSEQGISNQPQHF. The variable domain in full, completed from reference TRBV2 and TRBJ1-5, reads EPEVTQTPSHQVTQMGQEVILRCVPISNHLYFYWYRQILGQKVEFLVSFYNNEISEKSEIFDDQFSVERPDGSNFTLKIRSTKLEDSAMYFCASSEQGISNQPQHFGDGTRLSIL.

J is TRBJ1-2 and V is TRBV5-4; 8 bases match TRBD1. This CDR3 is built from 16 residues. After removal of 0 bases from V and 5 bases from J, the junction contained 9 bases not matched to a gene. Per germline, CDR1 SGHNT and CDR2 YYREEE (reference sequence). The CDR3 region has the DNA TGTGCCAGCAGCTTGGCCATCGCAGGGGGCGAGTATGGCTACACCTTC. It codes for CASSLAIAGGEYGYTF.

This chain connects TRBV4-2 to TRBJ2-5; 9 bases align to TRBD2. The germline gives CDR1 LGHNA, CDR2 YNFKEQ. The V and J ends lost 1 base and 1 base, in that order; junction bases with no gene match: 7. The CDR3 is 17 amino acids. For the CDR3, the DNA is TGTGCCAGCAGCCAAGGGGAGAGCGGGGGGTTCCAAGAGACCCAGTACTTC. It specifies CASSQGESGGFQETQYF.

The rearrangement links TRBV6-5 to TRBJ2-1, with 13 bases matching TRBD2. Germline V lookup: CDR1 MNHEY, CDR2 SVGAGI. This CDR3 has 15 amino acids. J gave up 4 bases and V 8 bases, and 5 bases lay outside the gene matches. In DNA, the CDR3 is TGTGCCAGCCGGACGACTAGCGGGGGGTACAATGAGCAGTTCTTC. It specifies CASRTTSGGYNEQFF.

For this clone: Within the sample, other DNA sequences also encode this same CDR3. The gene calls are TRBV29-1 and TRBJ2-3; a possible D gene is TRBD2 (6 bases). V was pared by 6 bases and J by 0 bases, with 10 bases between. Germline loops: CDR1 SQVTM, CDR2 ANQGSEA. This CDR3 is built from 13 residues. The CDR3 DNA reads TGCAGCGTGGAGGGTGGGAGCACAGATACGCAGTATTTT. As protein: CSVEGGSTDTQYF.

The chain has TRBV5-1 and TRBJ1-2; weak D call: TRBD1 (5 bases). The CDR3 totals 14 residues. Germline V CDR1 and CDR2: SGHRS, YFSETQ. V was cut by 0 bases and J by 7 bases, with 13 bases left in between. The DNA for the CDR3 is TGCGCCAGCAGCTTGGTCCAGGGTCTTGCTGGCTACACCTTC. This encodes CASSLVQGLAGYTF.

V gene TRBV7-2 combines with J gene TRBJ1-3; no clear D gene. Germline CDR1 and CDR2: SGHTA and FQGNSA. V lost 2 bases to trimming and J lost 2 bases, with 10 bases between them. CDR3 length: 15 residues. In nucleotides, the CDR3 is TGTGCCAGCAGCTTATCTGTAACTGCTGGAAACACCATATATTTT. It codes for CASSLSVTAGNTIYF.

This clone was seen a handful of times. The chain joins TRBV5-1 to TRBJ1-4; D is undetermined. This CDR3 has 14 amino acids. V was shortened by 2 bases and J by 5 bases, with 10 bases between the two germline ends. The germline V gene has CDR1 SGHRS and CDR2 YFSETQ. CDR3 region: CASSFYPSNEKLFF. The CDR3 DNA is TGCGCCAGCAGCTTCTATCCATCGAATGAAAAACTGTTTTTT.

This chain joins TRBV7-4 and TRBJ1-5; D possibly corresponds to TRBD1 (6 bases). CDR1 SGHVT and CDR2 SQSDAQ come from the germline V gene. This CDR3 contains 16 residues. The V end lost 4 bases, the J end lost 2 bases, and 15 bases lay between the germline ends. The chain's CDR3 is CASSSPPGVRNQPQHF. The DNA of the CDR3 is TGTGCCAGCAGCTCCCCCCCAGGGGTTCGCAATCAGCCCCAGCATTTT.

The V and J genes are TRBV6-1 and TRBJ1-2, with TRBD1 identical over 7 bases. The germline V gene has CDR1 MNHNS and CDR2 SASEGT. The J segment lost 8 bases and the V segment lost 11 bases, leaving 8 bases of the junction unmatched. The CDR3 runs 11 residues. Here the CDR3 reads CAGNRGYGYTF. CDR3 bases: TGTGCCGGCAACAGGGGTTACGGCTACACCTTC.